These 23 T cell receptor beta chains were all obtained from the same sample, sequenced in a study of blood T cell repertoires in COVID-19. The method was immunoSEQ multiplex PCR; TCRdb's version includes in-frame clones alone and lacks a portion of them. The sample gives some 200,000 clones, 80% to 90% of which show up once; 5.5% to 7% is in the top ten. What was sequenced was peripheral blood. The source is a man older than 75 with acute or convalescent COVID-19.

V and J are TRBV11-3 and TRBJ1-2, with D maybe TRBD1 (5 bases). The V end lost 5 bases, the J end lost 0 bases, and 16 bases lay between the germline ends. CDR3 length equals 16 residues. CDR1 is SGHNT, CDR2 YENEEA, per germline. CDR3 bases: TGTGCCAGCAGCACGGGGGTGGCAGGGCCTAACTATGGCTACACCTTC. Protein: CASSTGVAGPNYGYTF.

This chain joins TRBV4-3 and TRBJ2-3; TRBD2 aligns across 10 bases. Germline V gene data show CDR1 as LGHNA and CDR2 as YSLEER. This CDR3 is built from 13 residues. After removal of 10 bases from V and 1 base from J, the junction contained 2 bases not matched to a gene. CDR3 nucleotides: TGCGCCACAGGACTAGCGGGCACAGATACGCAGTATTTT. Protein product: CATGLAGTDTQYF.

This chain joins TRBV10-3 and TRBJ1-5; TRBD1 aligns across 7 bases. V lost 3 bases to trimming and J lost 4 bases; unmatched junction nucleotides: 3. Germline assignment: CDR1 ENHRY and CDR2 SYGVKD. The CDR3 length is 14 residues. The CDR3 DNA follows: TGTGCCATCAGTGAAGGGACAGCGAATCAGCCCCAGCATTTT. It yields the protein CAISEGTANQPQHF.

This sequence joins TRBV27 and TRBJ2-5; TRBD1 aligns across 10 bases. V trimming: 3 bases; J trimming: 5 bases; junction bases outside the gene matches: 15. The CDR3 length is 18 residues. Looked up from germline, CDR1 is MNHEY and CDR2 is SMNVEV (reference sequence). In DNA, the CDR3 is TGTGCCAGCAGTTTGCAATTTCCGGGACAGGGGCGACACGAGACCCAGTACTTC. Residues: CASSLQFPGQGRHETQYF.

The J gene is TRBJ2-3, the V gene TRBV7-2; 7 bases match TRBD2. The CDR3 is made up of 13 amino acids. Germline CDR1 SGHTA, CDR2 FQGNSA. With V trimmed by 3 bases and J by 4 bases, 1 base remained unmatched. The CDR3 loop reads CASSLRESDTQYF. The CDR3 nucleotides read TGTGCCAGCAGCTTGCGGGAGTCAGATACGCAGTATTTT.

This clone appeared once. The chain combines TRBV29-1 with TRBJ2-2; the match to TRBD2 covers 11 bases. Losses at the gene ends were 4 bases for V and 0 bases for J; bases not matched to a gene: 4. The germline V gene has CDR1 SQVTM and CDR2 ANQGSEA. The CDR3 extends over 16 amino acids. The CDR3 loop reads CSVVLAGGPNTGELFF. The CDR3 nucleotides are TGCAGCGTTGTTCTAGCGGGAGGACCGAACACCGGGGAGCTGTTTTTT.

This chain uses TRBV27 with TRBJ1-5; 8 bases map to TRBD1. J lost 4 bases, V lost 5 bases, and 7 bases had no gene match. The CDR3 consists of 15 residues. Per the germline V gene, CDR1 is MNHEY and CDR2 is SMNVEV (reference sequence). The CDR3 reads CASSHWTGRNQPQHF. In nucleotides, the CDR3 is TGTGCCAGCAGTCACTGGACAGGGAGAAATCAGCCCCAGCATTTT.

The chain joins TRBV20-1 to TRBJ1-5; D is possibly TRBD1 (6 bases). Germline-derived CDR1 and CDR2 are DFQATT and SNEGSKA (reference sequence). V was cut by 7 bases and J by 10 bases, with 14 bases left in between. The CDR3 has 11 residues. The CDR3: CSVRGGGPQHF. DNA for the CDR3: TGCAGTGTTCGCGGGGGCGGCCCCCAGCATTTT.

This chain connects TRBV29-1 to TRBJ1-3; perhaps TRBD1 as D (5 bases). The CDR3 runs 15 residues. The germline CDR1 and CDR2 sequences are SQVTM and ANQGSEA. Trimming took 6 bases from V and 2 from J, leaving 17 bases between them. CDR3 region: CSVIFGPGPGNTIYF. DNA for the CDR3: TGCAGCGTGATATTTGGGCCAGGGCCTGGAAACACCATATATTTT.

The rearrangement uses TRBV7-2 and TRBJ1-2; D is unclear. CDR1 is SGHTA and CDR2 is FQGNSA in the germline V gene. V was pared by 1 base and J by 4 bases, with 13 bases between. This CDR3 is 15 amino acids long. The CDR3 DNA sequence: TGTGCCAGCAGCTTAGGCCCAGGACTGGCCTATGGCTACACCTTC. It is translated as CASSLGPGLAYGYTF.

The chain carries TRBV4-1 and TRBJ2-7; D is possibly TRBD2 (6 bases). In germline, CDR1 is MGHRA, CDR2 YSYEKL. The CDR3 has 15 residues. Trimming left V 6 bases short and J 3 bases short, with 18 bases between. The CDR3 nucleotides are TGCGCCAGCAGTGCCTCTCCGGGACTTTTCTACGAGCAGTACTTC. Amino acids: CASSASPGLFYEQYF.

The genes are TRBV7-9 and TRBJ2-7; 9 bases map to TRBD2. J lost 7 bases, V lost 2 bases, and 6 bases had no gene match. Germline V gives CDR1 SEHNR, CDR2 FQNEAQ (reference sequence). This CDR3 is 14 amino acids long. The CDR3 region is CASSLSGLAWEQYF. In nucleotides, the CDR3 is TGTGCCAGCAGCTTATCCGGACTAGCGTGGGAGCAGTACTTC.

As concerns this clone: The junction differs from germline at one of its ends, possibly a read error. The CDR3 region is CASCEELTDTQYF. The CDR3 DNA follows: TGTGCCAGCTGTGAGGAGCTCACAGATACGCAGTATTTT. This chain links TRBV2 with TRBJ2-3; no clear D gene. The CDR3 contains 13 residues. Germline CDR1 SNHLY, CDR2 FYNNEI.

The chain joins TRBV10-1 to TRBJ1-4; 10 positions agree with TRBD1. Germline-derived CDR1 and CDR2 are WNHNN and SYGVQD (reference sequence). V lost 7 bases, J lost 5 bases, and 4 bases stayed unmatched. This CDR3 has 14 amino acids. The CDR3, as DNA: TGCGCCAGCACGAGGACAGGGGGAAATGAAAAACTGTTTTTT. This sequence encodes CASTRTGGNEKLFF.

V is TRBV7-2 and J is TRBJ1-5; D gene unclear. CDR3 size: 15 residues. V was trimmed by 3 bases and J by 6 bases, leaving 15 bases between them. Germline V lookup: CDR1 SGHTA, CDR2 FQGNSA. CDR3 loop: CASSLRLGSGQPQHF. The CDR3 DNA reads as TGTGCCAGCAGCTTGAGGTTGGGGAGCGGTCAGCCCCAGCATTTT.

V and J are TRBV4-3 and TRBJ2-7; D gene ambiguous. Trimming stripped 7 bases from V and 3 bases from J, with 13 bases between. The CDR3 length is 13 residues. Germline V gene data show CDR1 as LGHNA and CDR2 as YSLEER. This CDR3 reads CASNRVHLYEQYV. CDR3 DNA: TGCGCCAGCAACCGGGTCCACCTCTACGAGCAGTACGTC.

This rearrangement joins TRBV7-8 to TRBJ2-3; the match to TRBD2 covers 13 bases. CDR1 is SGHVS, CDR2 FQNEAQ, per germline. The CDR3 runs to 20 residues. V dropped 1 base and J dropped 4; count of bases not matched to a gene: 14. CDR3 nucleotides: TGTGCCAGCAGCTTAGGTCGCGGGAGACTAGCGGGAGGTTCGGCAGATACGCAGTATTTT. Amino acid sequence: CASSLGRGRLAGGSADTQYF.

This chain connects TRBV30 to TRBJ1-5; D gene unclear. The CDR3 has 13 residues. In germline, CDR1 is GTSNPN, CDR2 SVGIG (reference sequence). V lost 1 base to trimming and J lost 7 bases, with 11 bases between them. CDR3 in amino acids: CAWSGGAGQPQHF. CDR3 in DNA: TGTGCCTGGAGTGGCGGCGCCGGGCAGCCCCAGCATTTT.

This clone is a singleton in its sample. The chain joins TRBV9 to TRBJ2-3; D is undetermined. The germline V gene has CDR1 SGDLS and CDR2 YYNGEE. This CDR3 is built from 14 residues. Trimming took 4 bases from V and 4 from J, leaving 13 bases between them. The CDR3 protein is CASSPHLQADTQYF. The CDR3 DNA reads as TGTGCCAGCAGCCCCCACCTTCAGGCAGATACGCAGTATTTT.

CDR3 residues: CASTRGRQETQYF. Here the CDR3 DNA reads TGTGCCAGCACACGTGGGAGGCAAGAGACCCAGTACTTC. V usage is TRBV18 and J usage is TRBJ2-5; perhaps TRBD2 as D (6 bases). CDR3 length equals 13 residues. Germline loops: CDR1 KGHSH, CDR2 LQKENI. Deletions cut 8 bases from V and 2 bases from J, with 12 bases between.

The chain carries TRBV18 and TRBJ2-1, with TRBD2 matching over 12 bases. This CDR3 is built from 16 residues. V lost 5 bases to trimming and J lost 4 bases; unmatched junction nucleotides: 6. Looked up from germline, CDR1 is KGHSH and CDR2 is LQKENI. This CDR3 reads CASSSTSGRNYNEQFF. In DNA, the CDR3 is TGTGCCAGCTCATCTACTAGCGGGAGGAATTACAATGAGCAGTTCTTC.

This chain connects TRBV24-1 to TRBJ2-5; 9 positions agree with TRBD1. Germline trimming cut 2 bases from V and 5 bases from J; bases unmatched to any gene: 5. Germline V gene data show CDR1 as KGHDR and CDR2 as SFDVKD. The CDR3 runs 15 residues. The CDR3 DNA is TGTGCCACCAGTGATTCCGGGACAGGGCGGGAGACCCAGTACTTC. Its translation: CATSDSGTGRETQYF.

The rearrangement links TRBV10-3 to TRBJ1-2; 8 positions agree with TRBD1. Germline assignment: CDR1 ENHRY and CDR2 SYGVKD. Trimming took 0 bases from V and 4 from J; bases not matched to a gene: 10. The CDR3 runs 17 residues. Written as DNA, the CDR3 is TGTGCCATCAGTGAGTCGATGACCGGACAGGGCCTCTATGGCTACACCTTC. Translation: CAISESMTGQGLYGYTF.